Following are 20 T cell receptor beta chains from one sample sequenced in a study of blood T cells in healthy people across ages (dated by TCRdb to about 2015). Library preparation used 5' RACE. The sequencer listed for this sample is Illumina HiSeq 2500. A second PCR of roughly 7 to 11 cycles was performed with a sample-barcoded 5' primer and a J-beta primer mix. TCRdb redid the processing of the public reads, applying fastp at Q25 and MiXCR, and retained in-frame beta chains. For every CDR3 protein sequence, its rows merge into one entry that carries the most common genes and DNA. This sample is represented by roughly 1,300,000 distinct CDR3 sequences; around 59% of them were singletons. 6.7% of the sample rests with the top ten. The sample taken for sequencing was blood. These receptors were collected from a man younger than 35 in good health.

The chain uses TRBV7-9 and TRBJ1-1; no firm D call. The V end lost 5 bases, the J end lost 2 bases, and 6 bases lay between the germline ends. Germline-derived CDR1 and CDR2 are SEHNR and FQNEAQ (reference sequence). The CDR3 runs to 12 residues. The CDR3: CASSEGNTEAFF. The CDR3 coding sequence is TGTGCCAGCAGCGAGGGTAACACTGAAGCTTTCTTT.

This clonotype turned up a few times. For the CDR3, the DNA is TGTGCCAGCAGCCAAGATGGGATCACTGAAGCTTTCTTT. Amino acids: CASSQDGITEAFF. This sequence joins TRBV4-2 and TRBJ1-1, with D hard to call. Germline CDR1 LGHNA, CDR2 YNFKEQ. V was pared by 0 bases and J by 4 bases, with 6 bases between. CDR3 size: 13 residues.

This rearrangement joins TRBV20-1 to TRBJ2-7; D ambiguous. CDR1 is DFQATT and CDR2 is SNEGSKA in the germline V gene (reference sequence). CDR3 size: 13 residues. V shed 6 bases and J shed 0 bases, with 12 bases lying between them. CDR3 DNA sequence: TGCAGTGCCCACCCTGTGGGCTCCTACGAGCAGTACTTC. Translating it yields CSAHPVGSYEQYF.

This chain uses TRBV29-1 with TRBJ2-5; 8 bases map to TRBD2. Germline values: CDR1 SQVTM, CDR2 ANQGSEA. There are 14 residues in the CDR3. The J segment lost 3 bases and the V segment lost 2 bases, leaving 5 bases of the junction unmatched. The CDR3 coding sequence is TGCAGCGTTGAACCCGGGACTAGAGAAGAGACCCAGTACTTC. This codes for CSVEPGTREETQYF.

This clonotype turned up a few times. The chain couples TRBV5-1 to TRBJ2-4, with TRBD2 matching over 9 bases. The J call may be in error: the DNA end matches TRBJ2-7 better. CDR1 and CDR2 from the germline V gene are SGHRS and YFSETQ. The CDR3 contains 15 residues. The CDR3 coding sequence is TGCGCCAGCACTCCTCATAGCGGGAGTACCTACGAGCAGTACTTC. It encodes CASTPHSGSTYEQYF.

The V call is TRBV11-2, the J call TRBJ2-5, with D possibly being TRBD1 or TRBD2 (7 bases each). This CDR3 region has 21 residues. Trimming pared 5 bases from V and 2 bases from J, leaving 33 bases between. CDR1 SGHAT and CDR2 FQNNGV come from the germline V gene. CDR3 loop: CASSNPMGGGGGLTPQETQYF. In DNA form, the CDR3 reads TGTGCCAGCAGCAATCCCATGGGGGGAGGGGGCGGACTAACGCCGCAAGAGACCCAGTACTTC.

This chain connects TRBV3-1 to TRBJ2-1, with 8 nucleotides matching TRBD2. The V gene end was trimmed by 0 bases and the J gene end by 7 bases; junction bases not matched to a gene: 8. Germline V lookup: CDR1 LGHDT, CDR2 YNNKEL (reference sequence). This CDR3 has 16 amino acids. The CDR3 nucleotides read TGTGCCAGCAGCCAAGAGTCAGACGTAGCGGGGAATGAGCAGTTCTTC. It translates to CASSQESDVAGNEQFF.

This clonotype came up a few times. V usage is TRBV5-1 and J usage is TRBJ2-7, with 7 bases fitting TRBD2. This CDR3 spans 16 amino acids. Germline CDR1 reads SGHRS; CDR2 reads YFSETQ. Losses at the gene ends were 1 base for V and 7 bases for J; bases not matched to a gene: 14. The CDR3 loop reads CASSLRPGPREGEQYF. In DNA, the CDR3 is TGCGCCAGCAGCTTGCGACCGGGACCAAGGGAGGGAGAGCAGTACTTC.

In regard to this clonotype: One junction end disagrees with the germline gene, perhaps due to a read error. This chain connects TRBV4-2 to TRBJ1-5; D gene unclear. The CDR3 is 16 residues long. Germline CDR1 and CDR2: LGHNA and YNFKEQ. CDR3 in amino acids: CASSQALGRGNQSQHF. The CDR3 coding sequence is TGTGCCAGCAGCCAAGCTCTGGGAAGAGGCAATCAGTCCCAGCATTTT.

Concerning this clonotype itself: One end of the junction fails to match germline, which may point to a read error. The chain joins TRBV27 to TRBJ2-7, with D possibly being TRBD1 or TRBD2 (5 bases each). Germline V gene lookup returns CDR1 MNHEY and CDR2 SMNVEV (reference sequence). The CDR3 totals 15 residues. The CDR3 DNA reads TGCGCCAGCAGTTTTCATGAGAGGGTTCCAGGGGAGCAGTACTTC. Protein sequence: CASSFHERVPGEQYF.

This clonotype was detected only a few times. V and J are TRBV25-1 and TRBJ2-5; perhaps TRBD2 as D (5 bases). CDR3 length: 15 amino acids. Trimming removed 5 bases at V and 5 bases at J, with 18 bases between. The germline V gene has CDR1 MGHDK and CDR2 SYGVNS. CDR3 sequence (DNA): TGTGCCAGCAGTCTAGCTTTCGTGGGCGGGGAGACCCAGTACTTC. Translated: CASSLAFVGGETQYF.

This chain connects TRBV29-1 to TRBJ2-5; 13 bases fit TRBD2. Germline-derived CDR1 and CDR2 are SQVTM and ANQGSEA. V lost 6 bases to trimming and J lost 11 bases; unmatched junction nucleotides: 9. The CDR3 loop spans 13 amino acids. The CDR3 region has the DNA TGCAGCGTATCCGGGACTAGCGGGAATGAGCAGTACTTC. Translation gives CSVSGTSGNEQYF.

The chain joins TRBV12-3 or TRBV12-4 to TRBJ2-4; possible D gene TRBD2, 6 bases. This CDR3 is 17 amino acids long. V lost 7 bases to trimming and J lost 9 bases, with 28 bases between them. CDR3 nucleotides: TGTGCCAGCACAGTTTTGGTACACCGGGACTTGGGAAGCATTCAGTACTTC. Protein product: CASTVLVHRDLGSIQYF.

CDR3 DNA sequence: TGTGCCAGCAGTATAGCGGGGGGGCCCGATGAGCAGTTCTTC. Residues: CASSIAGGPDEQFF. The chain is built from TRBV28 and TRBJ2-1, with 11 bases matching TRBD2. This CDR3 has 14 residues. Germline CDR1 MDHEN, CDR2 SYDVKM. V shed 5 bases, J shed 8 bases, and the junction held 5 bases outside the gene matches.

This rearrangement joins TRBV20-1 to TRBJ2-3, with a weak D call TRBD2 (6 bases). With 6 bases removed from V and 3 bases from J, the gap between germline ends came to 16 bases. The CDR3 extends over 14 amino acids. CDR1 DFQATT and CDR2 SNEGSKA come from the germline V gene (reference sequence). The CDR3 is CSAAASANTDTQYF. CDR3 nucleotide sequence: TGCAGTGCAGCGGCTAGCGCCAATACAGATACGCAGTATTTT.

This clonotype turned up a few times. The chain carries TRBV5-5 and TRBJ1-1, with D unresolved. The germline V gene encodes CDR1 SGHKS and CDR2 YYEKEE (reference sequence). V lost 0 bases, J lost 4 bases, and 10 bases lay in between. This CDR3 has 14 residues. CDR3 sequence (DNA): TGTGCCAGCAGCTTGGCCAGCAGTCTCACTGAAGCTTTCTTT. Its protein is CASSLASSLTEAFF.

The chain is built from TRBV12-3 or TRBV12-4 and TRBJ1-1; TRBD1 might be the D (6 bases). The V and J ends lost 8 bases and 0 bases respectively, with 19 bases between them. This CDR3 has 16 amino acids. The CDR3 nucleotides are TGTGCCAGCTCCCTAGAAAGGGGGTACCTGAACACTGAAGCTTTCTTT. Translating gives CASSLERGYLNTEAFF.

The rearrangement links TRBV29-1 to TRBJ1-2; D remains ambiguous. The CDR3 spans 11 residues. Germline V CDR1 and CDR2: SQVTM, ANQGSEA. V was cut by 4 bases and J by 5 bases, with 8 bases left in between. The CDR3 coding sequence is TGCAGCGTTGTCGGCTGGTATGGCTACACCTTC. Its protein is CSVVGWYGYTF.

The V gene is TRBV20-1, the J gene TRBJ2-1; 8 positions agree with TRBD1. The CDR3 consists of 16 residues. From germline, CDR1 is DFQATT and CDR2 SNEGSKA (reference sequence). V gave up 0 bases and J gave up 4 bases; unmatched junction bases: 8. CDR3 loop: CSARDPGQGLYNEQFF. The DNA for the CDR3 is TGCAGTGCTAGAGACCCCGGACAGGGCCTATACAATGAGCAGTTCTTC.

The V gene is TRBV6-5, the J gene TRBJ2-1, with a weak D call TRBD2 (5 bases). CDR1 and CDR2 (germline): MNHEY, SVGAGI. Trimming took 0 bases from V and 0 from J, leaving 9 bases between them. The CDR3 runs to 16 residues. In nucleotides, the CDR3 is TGTGCCAGCAGTTACTCGTCCGGAGGCTCCTACAATGAGCAGTTCTTC. This codes for CASSYSSGGSYNEQFF.